This record looks at one T cell receptor (beta chain) sequence and its context. Its cognate antigen is unknown. The data stem from a study of T cells in Graves' hyperthyroidism and ophthalmopathy. For the study at large: Blood was drawn when the patient was first diagnosed and still untreated.

Study findings and constraints: Ophthalmopathy was predicted by the model a median of approximately 6.6 months ahead of onset.

Uncontrolled infection, other autoimmune disease, pregnancy or lactation led to exclusion. Out of over 9 ml of fresh peripheral blood came the PBMCs. TCR beta CDR3 sequences were amplified from RNA transcripts. First-round RT-PCR of the TCR CDR3 relied on the HTBI primer set. TCRdb independently ran MiXCR on the multiplex PCR reads; one entry per CDR3 protein. Among around 380,000 distinct CDR3 sequences listed, 13% were seen once. With V trimmed by 6 bases and J by 2 bases, 6 bases remained unmatched. The CDR3 extends over 15 amino acids. The germline CDR1 and CDR2 sequences are MNHNS and SASEGT. The sample comprised blood. The chain has TRBV6-1 and TRBJ1-2, with 10 bases lining up with TRBD1. The receptor was isolated from a young man with Graves' hyperthyroidism that later progressed to Graves' ophthalmopathy. The chain's CDR3 is CASSPDRGPNYGYTF. CDR3 nucleotide sequence: TGTGCCAGCAGCCCTGACAGGGGGCCCAACTATGGCTACACCTTC.